This entry lists 12 T cell receptor beta chains sequenced from one sample in a study of blood T cell repertoires in COVID-19. TCRdb's table, derived via immunoSEQ multiplex PCR, lists solely in-frame clones and lacks some. The table has 150,000 to 160,000 clones, 83% seen once. Material: peripheral blood. These TCRs come from a woman aged 55-75 years with COVID-19, enrolled during active disease.

The chain combines TRBV7-9 with TRBJ2-7, with 11 bases fitting TRBD2. The CDR3 extends over 15 amino acids. The ends lost 5 bases at V and 5 bases at J; junction bases unmatched: 8. Germline CDR1 and CDR2: SEHNR and FQNEAQ (reference sequence). CDR3 in amino acids: CASSTRLAGNHEQYV. Here the CDR3 DNA reads TGTGCCAGCAGCACCAGACTAGCGGGGAATCACGAGCAGTACGTC.

V usage is TRBV7-9 and J usage is TRBJ2-3, with D unclear. Looked up from germline, CDR1 is SEHNR and CDR2 is FQNEAQ (reference sequence). The CDR3 contains 15 residues. Trimming left V 2 bases short and J 4 bases short, with 13 bases between. This CDR3 reads CASSLPLLSSDTQYF. The CDR3 coding sequence is TGTGCCAGCAGCTTACCTCTTTTGAGCTCAGATACGCAGTATTTT. The full variable domain, rest sourced from reference TRBV7-9 and TRBJ2-3, is DTGVSQNPRHKITKRGQNVTFRCDPISEHNRLYWYRQTLGQGPEFLTYFQNEAQLEKSRLLSDRFSAERPKGSFSTLEIQRTEQGDSAMYLCASSLPLLSSDTQYFGPGTRLTVL.

The J gene is TRBJ1-3, the V gene TRBV25-1; TRBD1 agrees at 8 bases. The CDR3 is 15 amino acids. Germline values: CDR1 MGHDK, CDR2 SYGVNS. V dropped 4 bases and J dropped 1; count of bases not matched to a gene: 3. CDR3 loop: CASSGDRGSGNTIYF. The CDR3 region has the DNA TGTGCCAGCAGTGGAGACAGGGGTTCTGGAAACACCATATATTTT.

This chain uses TRBV19 with TRBJ1-5, with 9 bases matching TRBD1. The length of the CDR3 is 17 residues. Germline CDR1 is LNHDA and CDR2 is SQIVND (reference sequence). V lost 7 bases to trimming and J lost 0 bases; unmatched junction nucleotides: 10. The DNA of the CDR3 is TGTGCCAGTACCCAGGGGACAGGGTTTTTTAGCAATCAGCCCCAGCATTTT. This codes for CASTQGTGFFSNQPQHF.

The rearrangement joins TRBV18 to TRBJ2-1; TRBD1 matches at 8 bases. CDR1 and CDR2 (germline): KGHSH, LQKENI. V lost 5 bases and J lost 2; bases outside the gene matches: 5. This CDR3 spans 15 amino acids. As DNA, the CDR3 is TGTGCCAGCTCAACAGACAGGGGCCCCTACAATGAGCAGTTCTTC. Translated: CASSTDRGPYNEQFF.

The chain uses TRBV2 and TRBJ2-3, with D tentatively TRBD2 (5 bases). V lost 4 bases and J 0 bases, leaving 8 bases between the germline ends. This CDR3 is 14 amino acids long. Germline V gene data show CDR1 as SNHLY and CDR2 as FYNNEI. The chain's CDR3 is CASSVWESTDTQYF. The CDR3 nucleotides read TGTGCCAGCAGTGTCTGGGAGAGCACAGATACGCAGTATTTT.

This chain joins TRBV6-6 and TRBJ2-3, with 8 positions matching TRBD1. This CDR3 contains 15 residues. CDR1 and CDR2 from the germline V gene are MNHNY and SVGAGI (reference sequence). The trim removed 6 bases at V and 0 bases at J, leaving 5 bases unmatched. Here the CDR3 reads CASSWTGTSTDTQYF. Written as DNA, the CDR3 is TGTGCCAGCAGCTGGACAGGGACGAGCACAGATACGCAGTATTTT.

This chain connects TRBV7-8 to TRBJ2-1; D not certain. Germline CDR1 and CDR2: SGHVS and FQNEAQ. V was pared by 2 bases and J by 8 bases, with 7 bases between. The CDR3 is 12 residues long. The DNA for the CDR3 is TGTGCCAGCAGCTTATCCGTCTATGAGCAGTTCTTC. Its translation: CASSLSVYEQFF.

This CDR3 reads CASSPGLAVSYEQYF. In DNA form, the CDR3 reads TGTGCCAGCTCACCGGGACTAGCGGTATCCTACGAGCAGTACTTC. This chain connects TRBV18 to TRBJ2-7; 11 positions agree with TRBD2. Looked up from germline, CDR1 is KGHSH and CDR2 is LQKENI. V lost 3 bases to trimming and J lost 1 base; unmatched junction nucleotides: 2. The CDR3 consists of 15 residues.

J is TRBJ1-1 and V is TRBV6-6; D is undetermined. Trimming pared 7 bases from V and 0 bases from J, leaving 12 bases between. CDR1 and CDR2 from the germline V gene are MNHNY and SVGAGI (reference sequence). The CDR3 length is 14 residues. In DNA form, the CDR3 reads TGTGCCAGCACCAACAGTTTTATGAACACTGAAGCTTTCTTT. It yields the protein CASTNSFMNTEAFF.

The chain uses TRBV5-1 and TRBJ1-3; 7 bases agree with TRBD1. V trimming: 0 bases; J trimming: 0 bases; junction bases outside the gene matches: 3. The CDR3 is 16 amino acids. The germline V gene encodes CDR1 SGHRS and CDR2 YFSETQ. Written as DNA, the CDR3 is TGCGCCAGCAGCTTGGTTGGGACAGACTCTGGAAACACCATATATTTT. It codes for CASSLVGTDSGNTIYF.

The chain employs TRBV19 and TRBJ1-2, with 8 nucleotides matching TRBD1. CDR1 LNHDA and CDR2 SQIVND come from the germline V gene (reference sequence). The CDR3 spans 17 residues. V was pared by 2 bases and J by 2 bases, with 10 bases of the junction left unmatched. DNA of the CDR3: TGTGCCAGTAGTATATCCGGACAGGGTTTGGGGAACTATGGCTACACCTTC. Residues: CASSISGQGLGNYGYTF.